Shown below are 3 T cell receptor beta chains from a single sample sequenced in a study of cytomegalovirus exposure and HLA in healthy donors. The PCR made use of 60 Vbeta and 13 Jbeta primers. Assay: immunoSEQ multiplex PCR; the TCRdb copy retains only in-frame clones and omits some. The sample consists of 150,000 to 200,000 clones, 83% of them appearing once. Sequenced material: PBMCs. These receptors were obtained from a man aged 45 to 65 in good health and CMV-seronegative.

This clone has just a few counts. This chain uses TRBV19 with TRBJ1-6; D is perhaps TRBD1 (6 bases). The V gene's germline CDR1 is LNHDA and CDR2 SQIVND (reference sequence). Deletions cut 6 bases from V and 6 bases from J, with 15 bases between. This CDR3 is 15 amino acids long. Written as DNA, the CDR3 is TGTGCCAGTAGGACCCGACAGGACCCTAATTCACCCCTCCACTTT. This codes for CASRTRQDPNSPLHF. The full variable domain, rest sourced from reference TRBV19 and TRBJ1-6, is DGGITQSPKYLFRKEGQNVTLSCEQNLNHDAMYWYRQDPGQGLRLIYYSQIVNDFQKGDIAEGYSVSREKKESFPLTVTSAQKNPTAFYLCASRTRQDPNSPLHFGNGTRLTVT.

The chain is built from TRBV30 and TRBJ1-2; D gene ambiguous. The V end lost 2 bases, the J end lost 0 bases, and 4 bases lay between the germline ends. Germline assignment: CDR1 GTSNPN and CDR2 SVGIG (reference sequence). The CDR3 sequence is 12 residues long. The CDR3 is CAWSPANYGYTF. The DNA of the CDR3 is TGTGCCTGGAGTCCAGCTAACTATGGCTACACCTTC.

The chain has TRBV6-5 and TRBJ2-5; the D gene is possibly TRBD1 (8 bases). Per germline, CDR1 MNHEY and CDR2 SVGAGI. Trimming cost V 7 bases and J 4 bases, with 13 bases left between them. The CDR3 is 13 residues long. The CDR3 protein is CASTSGTGETQYF. CDR3 sequence (DNA): TGTGCCAGCACAAGCGGGACAGGAGAGACCCAGTACTTC.